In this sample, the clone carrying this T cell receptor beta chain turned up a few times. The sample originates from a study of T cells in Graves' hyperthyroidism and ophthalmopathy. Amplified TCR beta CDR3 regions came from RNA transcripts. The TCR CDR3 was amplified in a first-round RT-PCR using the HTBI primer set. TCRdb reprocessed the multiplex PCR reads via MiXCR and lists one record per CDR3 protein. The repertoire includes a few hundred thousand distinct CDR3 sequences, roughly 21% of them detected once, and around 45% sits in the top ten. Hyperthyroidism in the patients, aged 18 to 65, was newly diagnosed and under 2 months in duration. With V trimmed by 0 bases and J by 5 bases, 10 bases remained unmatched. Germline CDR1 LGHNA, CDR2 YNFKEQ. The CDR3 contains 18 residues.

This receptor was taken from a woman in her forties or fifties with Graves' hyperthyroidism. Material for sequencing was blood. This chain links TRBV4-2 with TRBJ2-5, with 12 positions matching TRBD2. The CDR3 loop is CASSQDVLAGGPAETQYF. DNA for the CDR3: TGTGCCAGCAGCCAAGACGTCCTAGCGGGAGGGCCGGCGGAGACCCAGTACTTC.